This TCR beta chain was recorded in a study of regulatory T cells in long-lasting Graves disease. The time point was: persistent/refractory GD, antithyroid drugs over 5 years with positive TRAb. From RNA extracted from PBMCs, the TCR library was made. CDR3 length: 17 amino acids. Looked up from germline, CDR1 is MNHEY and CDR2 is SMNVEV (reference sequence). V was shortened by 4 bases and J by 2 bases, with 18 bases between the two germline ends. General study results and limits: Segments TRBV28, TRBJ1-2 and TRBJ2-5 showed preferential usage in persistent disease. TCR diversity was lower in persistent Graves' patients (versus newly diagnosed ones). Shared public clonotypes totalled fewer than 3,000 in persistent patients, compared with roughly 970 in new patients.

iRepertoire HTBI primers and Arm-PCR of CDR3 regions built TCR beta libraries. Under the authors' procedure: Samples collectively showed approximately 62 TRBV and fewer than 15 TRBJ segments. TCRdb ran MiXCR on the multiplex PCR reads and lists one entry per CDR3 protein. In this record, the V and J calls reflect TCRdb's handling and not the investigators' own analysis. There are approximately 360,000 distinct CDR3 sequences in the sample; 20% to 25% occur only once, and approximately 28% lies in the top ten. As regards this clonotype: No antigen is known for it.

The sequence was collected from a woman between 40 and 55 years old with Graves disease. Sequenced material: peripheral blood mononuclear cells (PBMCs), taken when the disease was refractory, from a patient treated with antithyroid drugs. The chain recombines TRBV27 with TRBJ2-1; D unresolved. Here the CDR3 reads CASSSTEIVVPYNEQFF. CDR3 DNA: TGTGCCAGCAGTTCGACTGAAATAGTAGTCCCCTACAATGAGCAGTTCTTC.